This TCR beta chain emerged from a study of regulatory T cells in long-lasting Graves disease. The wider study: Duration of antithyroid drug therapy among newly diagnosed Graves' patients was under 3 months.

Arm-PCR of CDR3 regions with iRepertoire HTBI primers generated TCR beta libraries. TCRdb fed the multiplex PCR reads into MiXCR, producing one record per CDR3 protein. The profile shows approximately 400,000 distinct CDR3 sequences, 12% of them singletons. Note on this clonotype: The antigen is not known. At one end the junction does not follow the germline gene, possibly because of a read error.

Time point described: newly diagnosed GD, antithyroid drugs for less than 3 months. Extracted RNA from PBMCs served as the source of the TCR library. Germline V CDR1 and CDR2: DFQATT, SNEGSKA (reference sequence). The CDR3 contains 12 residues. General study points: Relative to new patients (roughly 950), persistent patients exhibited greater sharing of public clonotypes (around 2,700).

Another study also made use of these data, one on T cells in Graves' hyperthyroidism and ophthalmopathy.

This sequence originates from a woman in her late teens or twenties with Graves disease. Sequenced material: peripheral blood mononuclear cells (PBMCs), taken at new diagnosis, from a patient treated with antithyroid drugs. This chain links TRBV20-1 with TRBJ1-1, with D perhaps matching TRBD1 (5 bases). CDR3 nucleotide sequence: TGCAGTGCTAGTAGGGGTAACACTGAAGCTCTCTTT. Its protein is CSASRGNTEALF.